This T cell receptor beta chain appears in the sequencing data of a study of CD8+CD57+ T cells in acquired aplastic anemia (dated by TCRdb to the late 2010s). Regarding the research as a whole: Extracted DNA from sorted CD4+ and CD8+ cells averaged approximately 3 ug, ranging from roughly 0.19 to 27.4 ug. An average of approximately 9.8 million reads for CD4+ cells and approximately 11 million reads for CD8+ cells was obtained from healthy donor samples.

The paper's findings and limits, for the study overall: No significant difference in CD8+ Simpson's diversity was found between patients and healthy controls (P=0.060). Some 31 CD8+ CDR3 sequences were shared between patients and controls but appeared highly expressed in patients and within their immunodominant clones.

In the study, sorted CD4+ and CD8+ blood T cells from patients with severe aplastic anemia and from healthy subjects underwent deep sequencing of TCR repertoires. Ficoll-Paque density gradient centrifugation was used to isolate peripheral blood mononuclear cells. CD4+ and CD8+ T cells were sorted by FACS or magnetic beads before DNA extraction. To note about this clonotype: Its antigen is still unknown. Germline and junction disagree at one end, which may indicate a read error.

CDR1 and CDR2 are read off the germline V gene as MGHRA and YSYEKL. The CDR3 runs 15 residues from the cysteine to the phenylalanine. CDR3 DNA only is kept here, 45 bases in frame from base 1. TCR beta VDJ combination and CDR3 sequence profiling used genomic DNA as the template. TCR repertoire sequencing was run on an Illumina HiSeq 2000. The study's own analysis went as follows. Repertoire assessment relied on Simpson's diversity index, CDR3 size and DJ length profiles, and TRBV/TRBJ rearrangement plots. Whichever DNA sequence was most abundant in the deep sequencing data was defined as the immunodominant clone. CDR3 amino acid sequences were screened for sharing across subjects and compared with published repertoires and the VDJdb database. TCRdb passed the public sequencing reads through fastp at Q25 and MiXCR, retaining productive beta sequences. For every CDR3 protein sequence, its rows merge into one entry that carries the most common genes and DNA. TCRdb assigned the V and J calls; the authors' analysis was not used. This sample gives roughly 420,000 distinct CDR3 sequences in total; 65% to 75% of them show up just once. Of the sample, 4% falls within the top ten clones.

This receptor chain uses TRBV4-1 and TRBJ1-2; TRBD1 aligns with 7 central bases. The receptor was derived from a human donor in good health, serving as a control. Sequencing was performed on sorted CD4+, CD8+, or CD8+CD57+ T cells (not recorded which) from PBMCs. The DNA is as follows: TGCGCCAGCAACCAAGAGATTCGGGACAGCTATGGCTACACCTTC. It specifies CASNQEIRDSYGYTF.